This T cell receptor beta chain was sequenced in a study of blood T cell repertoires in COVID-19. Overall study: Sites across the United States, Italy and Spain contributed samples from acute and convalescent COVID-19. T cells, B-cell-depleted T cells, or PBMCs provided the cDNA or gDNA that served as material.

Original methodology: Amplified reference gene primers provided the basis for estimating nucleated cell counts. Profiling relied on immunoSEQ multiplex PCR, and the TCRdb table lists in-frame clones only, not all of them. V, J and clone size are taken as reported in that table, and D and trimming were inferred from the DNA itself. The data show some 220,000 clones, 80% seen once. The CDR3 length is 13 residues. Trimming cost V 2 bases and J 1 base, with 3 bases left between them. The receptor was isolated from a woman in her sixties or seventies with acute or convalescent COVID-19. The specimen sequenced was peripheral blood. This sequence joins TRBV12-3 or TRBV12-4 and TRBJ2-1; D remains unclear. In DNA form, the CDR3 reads TGTGCCAGCAGTTTAACTTCCTACAATGAGCAGTTCTTC. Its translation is CASSLTSYNEQFF.